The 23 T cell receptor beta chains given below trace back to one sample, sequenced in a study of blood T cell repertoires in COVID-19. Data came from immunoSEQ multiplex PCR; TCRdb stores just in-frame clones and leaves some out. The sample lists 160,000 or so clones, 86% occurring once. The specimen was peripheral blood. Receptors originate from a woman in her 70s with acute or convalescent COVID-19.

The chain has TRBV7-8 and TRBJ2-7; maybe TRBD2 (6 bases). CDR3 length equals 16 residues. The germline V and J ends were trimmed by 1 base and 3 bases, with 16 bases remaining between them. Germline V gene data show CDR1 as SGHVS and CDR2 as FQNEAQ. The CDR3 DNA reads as TGTGCCAGCAGCTTAGTGTCGGGAGCTGGGTTCTACGAGCAGTACTTC. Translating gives CASSLVSGAGFYEQYF.

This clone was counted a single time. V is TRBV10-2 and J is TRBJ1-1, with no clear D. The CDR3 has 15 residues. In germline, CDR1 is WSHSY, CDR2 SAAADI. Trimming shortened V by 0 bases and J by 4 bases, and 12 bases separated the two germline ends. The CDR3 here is CASSESSGRGTEAFF. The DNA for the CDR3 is TGCGCCAGCAGTGAGTCCTCGGGTCGGGGCACTGAAGCTTTCTTT.

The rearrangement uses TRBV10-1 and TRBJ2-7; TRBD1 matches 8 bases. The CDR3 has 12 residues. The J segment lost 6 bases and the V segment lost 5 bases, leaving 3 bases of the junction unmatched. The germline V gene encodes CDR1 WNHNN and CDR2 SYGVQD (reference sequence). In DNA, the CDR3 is TGCGCCAGCAGTCGGACAGGGAGCGAGCAGTACTTC. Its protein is CASSRTGSEQYF.

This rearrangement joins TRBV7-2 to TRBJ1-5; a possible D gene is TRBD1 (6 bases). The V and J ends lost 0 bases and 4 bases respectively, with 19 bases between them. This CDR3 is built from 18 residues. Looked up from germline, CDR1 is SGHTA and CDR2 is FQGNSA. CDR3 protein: CASSLAFSGVWGNQPQHF. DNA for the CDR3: TGTGCCAGCAGCTTAGCTTTCTCAGGGGTATGGGGAAATCAGCCCCAGCATTTT.

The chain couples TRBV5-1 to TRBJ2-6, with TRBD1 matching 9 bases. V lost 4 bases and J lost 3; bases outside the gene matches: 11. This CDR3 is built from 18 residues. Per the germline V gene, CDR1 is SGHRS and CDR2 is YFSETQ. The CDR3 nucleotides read TGCGCCAGCAGCCCTAGGACAGGGGCCCCTAGTGGGGCCAACGTCCTGACTTTC. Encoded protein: CASSPRTGAPSGANVLTF.

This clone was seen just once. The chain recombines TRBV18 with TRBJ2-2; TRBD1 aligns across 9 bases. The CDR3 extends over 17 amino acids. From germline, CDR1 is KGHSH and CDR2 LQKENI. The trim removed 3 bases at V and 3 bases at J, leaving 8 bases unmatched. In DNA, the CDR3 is TGTGCCAGCTCACCCAGACAGGGGGGATCGGACACCGGGGAGCTGTTTTTT. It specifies CASSPRQGGSDTGELFF.

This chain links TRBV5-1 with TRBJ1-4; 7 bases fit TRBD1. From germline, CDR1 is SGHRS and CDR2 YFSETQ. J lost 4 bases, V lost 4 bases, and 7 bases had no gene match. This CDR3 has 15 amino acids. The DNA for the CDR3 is TGCGCCAGCAGCGTCACCGGGACAGTTAATGAAAAACTGTTTTTT. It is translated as CASSVTGTVNEKLFF.

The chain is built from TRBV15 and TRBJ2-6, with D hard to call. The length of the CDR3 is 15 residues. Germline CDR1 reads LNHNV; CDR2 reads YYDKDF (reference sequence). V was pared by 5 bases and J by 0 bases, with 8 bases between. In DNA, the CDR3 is TGTGCCACCAGCCTAGATCCCTCTGGGGCCAACGTCCTGACTTTC. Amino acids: CATSLDPSGANVLTF.

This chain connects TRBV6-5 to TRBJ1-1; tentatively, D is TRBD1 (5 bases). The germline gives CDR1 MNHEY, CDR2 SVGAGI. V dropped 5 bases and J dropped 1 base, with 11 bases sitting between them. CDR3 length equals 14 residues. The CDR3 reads CASSTNGGNTEAFF. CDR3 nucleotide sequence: TGTGCCAGCAGTACAAACGGGGGGAACACTGAAGCTTTCTTT.

The CDR3 protein is CASSPRTGDTGELFF. DNA of the CDR3: TGCGCCAGCAGCCCACGGACAGGGGACACCGGGGAGCTGTTTTTT. This rearrangement joins TRBV4-3 to TRBJ2-2; 9 bases align to TRBD1. V shed 4 bases, J shed 3 bases, and the junction held 3 bases outside the gene matches. There are 15 residues in the CDR3. Germline values: CDR1 LGHNA, CDR2 YSLEER.

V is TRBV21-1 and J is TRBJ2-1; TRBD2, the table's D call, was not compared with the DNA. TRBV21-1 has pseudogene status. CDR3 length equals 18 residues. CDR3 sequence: CASSKTALLAGGPSEQFF. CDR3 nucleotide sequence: TGTGCCAGCAGCAAAACCGCTCTCCTAGCGGGAGGGCCGAGTGAGCAGTTCTTC.

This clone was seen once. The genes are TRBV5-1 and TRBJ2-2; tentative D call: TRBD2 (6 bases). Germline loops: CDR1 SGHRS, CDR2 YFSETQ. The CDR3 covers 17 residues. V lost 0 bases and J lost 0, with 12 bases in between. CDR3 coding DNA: TGCGCCAGCAGCTTGGTTGGGGGACTTTCGAACACCGGGGAGCTGTTTTTT. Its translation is CASSLVGGLSNTGELFF. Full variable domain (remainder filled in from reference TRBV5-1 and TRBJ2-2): KAGVTQTPRYLIKTRGQQVTLSCSPISGHRSVSWYQQTPGQGLQFLFEYFSETQRNKGNFPGRFSGRQFSNSRSEMNVSTLELGDSALYLCASSLVGGLSNTGELFFGEGSRLTVL.

Written as DNA, the CDR3 is TGTGCCAGCAGTTCCCAACCGGGACAGGGCTACGAGCAGTACTTC. This encodes CASSSQPGQGYEQYF. The chain is built from TRBV6-5 and TRBJ2-7; 9 bases match TRBD1. This CDR3 spans 15 amino acids. Unmatched junction bases numbered 7, after V lost 4 bases and J lost 3 bases. The germline V gene encodes CDR1 MNHEY and CDR2 SVGAGI.

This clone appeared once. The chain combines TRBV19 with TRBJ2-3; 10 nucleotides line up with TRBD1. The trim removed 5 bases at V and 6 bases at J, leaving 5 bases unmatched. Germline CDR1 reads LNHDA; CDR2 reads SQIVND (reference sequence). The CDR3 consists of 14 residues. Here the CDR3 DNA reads TGTGCCAGTAGTGAGACAGGGGGCGCGGATACGCAGTATTTT. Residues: CASSETGGADTQYF.

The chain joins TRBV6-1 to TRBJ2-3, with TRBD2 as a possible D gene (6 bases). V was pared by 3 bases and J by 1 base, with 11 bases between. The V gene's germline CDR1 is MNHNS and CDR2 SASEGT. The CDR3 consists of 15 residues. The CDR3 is CASSDQPSGTDTQYF. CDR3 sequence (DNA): TGTGCCAGCAGTGATCAGCCTAGCGGCACAGATACGCAGTATTTT.

The CDR3 loop reads CASSSRDRDRIQYF. In nucleotides, the CDR3 is TGTGCCAGCAGCTCCCGGGACAGGGATCGCATTCAGTACTTC. The chain recombines TRBV13 with TRBJ2-4; 9 bases fit TRBD1. This CDR3 has 14 residues. The germline gives CDR1 PRHDT, CDR2 FYEKMQ (reference sequence). V was clipped by 4 bases and J by 9 bases; unmatched bases: 7.

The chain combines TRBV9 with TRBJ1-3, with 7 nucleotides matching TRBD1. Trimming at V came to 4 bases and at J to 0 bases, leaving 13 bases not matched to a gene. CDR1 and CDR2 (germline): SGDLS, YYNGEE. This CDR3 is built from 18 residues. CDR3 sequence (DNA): TGTGCCAGCAGCTCGCGACAGGGTGGATTGGTCTCTGGAAACACCATATATTTT. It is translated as CASSSRQGGLVSGNTIYF.

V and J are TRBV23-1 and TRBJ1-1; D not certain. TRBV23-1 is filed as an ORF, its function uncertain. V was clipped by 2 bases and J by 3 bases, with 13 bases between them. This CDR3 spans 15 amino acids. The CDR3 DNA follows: TGCGCCAGCAGTCAACCGTTCAGACGGGACACTGAAGCTTTCTTT. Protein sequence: CASSQPFRRDTEAFF.

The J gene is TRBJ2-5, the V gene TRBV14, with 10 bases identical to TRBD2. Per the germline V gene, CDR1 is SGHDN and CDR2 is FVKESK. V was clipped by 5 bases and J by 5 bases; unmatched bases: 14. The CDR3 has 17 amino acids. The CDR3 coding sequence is TGTGCCAGCAGCAAGCATAGCGGGGGGACTGGACGGGAGACCCAGTACTTC. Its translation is CASSKHSGGTGRETQYF.

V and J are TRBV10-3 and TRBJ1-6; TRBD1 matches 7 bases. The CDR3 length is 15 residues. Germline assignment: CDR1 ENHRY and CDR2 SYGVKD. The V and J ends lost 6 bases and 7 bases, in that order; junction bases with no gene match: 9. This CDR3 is CAIRGQLLDNSPLHF. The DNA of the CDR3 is TGTGCCATCAGGGGACAGCTTTTGGACAATTCACCCCTCCACTTT.

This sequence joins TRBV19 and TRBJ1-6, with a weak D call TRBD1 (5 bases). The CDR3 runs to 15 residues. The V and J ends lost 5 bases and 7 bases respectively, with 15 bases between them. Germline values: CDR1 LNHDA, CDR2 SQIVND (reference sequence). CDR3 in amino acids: CASSQTALGNSPLHF. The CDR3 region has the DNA TGTGCCAGTAGTCAGACAGCCCTGGGGAATTCACCCCTCCACTTT. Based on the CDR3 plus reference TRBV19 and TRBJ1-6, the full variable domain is DGGITQSPKYLFRKEGQNVTLSCEQNLNHDAMYWYRQDPGQGLRLIYYSQIVNDFQKGDIAEGYSVSREKKESFPLTVTSAQKNPTAFYLCASSQTALGNSPLHFGNGTRLTVT.

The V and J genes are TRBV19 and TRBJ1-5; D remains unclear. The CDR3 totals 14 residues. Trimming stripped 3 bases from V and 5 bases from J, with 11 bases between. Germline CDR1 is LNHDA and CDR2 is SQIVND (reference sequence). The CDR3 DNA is TGTGCCAGTAGTATTTCGGGAGGAGATCAGCCCCAGCATTTT. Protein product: CASSISGGDQPQHF.

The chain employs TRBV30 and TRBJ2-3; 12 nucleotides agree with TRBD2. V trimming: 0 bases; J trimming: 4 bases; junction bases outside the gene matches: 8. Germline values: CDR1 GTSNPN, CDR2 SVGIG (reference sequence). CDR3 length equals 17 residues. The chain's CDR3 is CAWSVRLGLAGSDTQYF. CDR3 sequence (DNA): TGTGCCTGGAGTGTACGGCTTGGACTAGCGGGATCAGATACGCAGTATTTT.